The following is a T cell receptor (beta chain) sequence with its context. The data derive from a study of blood T cell repertoires in COVID-19. Study summary: COVID-19 samples, acute and convalescent, were from the United States, Italy and Spain.

Per the authors' pipeline: Estimation of nucleated cell counts was performed using reference gene primer amplification. The protocol was immunoSEQ multiplex PCR, while the TCRdb copy is restricted to in-frame clones and leaves out a portion. V and J calls and clone size come straight from that table; D and trimming were deduced from the DNA. The sample has around 160,000 clones; roughly 80% are singletons. CDR3 size: 15 residues. Trimming took 3 bases from V and 2 from J; bases not matched to a gene: 5. Germline V lookup: CDR1 KGHDR, CDR2 SFDVKD. The genes are TRBV24-1 and TRBJ1-2; 7 bases line up with TRBD1. The receptor's source is a woman of 80 years or more with acute or convalescent COVID-19. The sequenced sample was peripheral blood. CDR3 residues: CATSDPKTGNYGYTF. The DNA for the CDR3 is TGTGCCACCAGTGATCCCAAGACAGGGAACTATGGCTACACCTTC.